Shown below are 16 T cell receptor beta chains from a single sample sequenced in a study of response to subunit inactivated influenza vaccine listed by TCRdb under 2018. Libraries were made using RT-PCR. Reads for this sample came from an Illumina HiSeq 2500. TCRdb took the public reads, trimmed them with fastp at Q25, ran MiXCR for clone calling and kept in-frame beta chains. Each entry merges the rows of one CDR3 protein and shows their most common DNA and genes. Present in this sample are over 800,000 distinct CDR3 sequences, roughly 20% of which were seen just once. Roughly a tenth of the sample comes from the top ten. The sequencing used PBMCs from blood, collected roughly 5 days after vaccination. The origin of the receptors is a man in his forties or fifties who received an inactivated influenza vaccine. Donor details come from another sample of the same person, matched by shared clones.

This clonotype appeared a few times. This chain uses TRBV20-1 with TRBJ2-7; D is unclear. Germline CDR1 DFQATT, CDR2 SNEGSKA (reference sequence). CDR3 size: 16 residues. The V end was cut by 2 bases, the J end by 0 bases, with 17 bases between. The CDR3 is CSARYGARFFSYEQYF. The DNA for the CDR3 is TGCAGTGCTAGATATGGCGCGCGCTTCTTCTCCTACGAGCAGTACTTC.

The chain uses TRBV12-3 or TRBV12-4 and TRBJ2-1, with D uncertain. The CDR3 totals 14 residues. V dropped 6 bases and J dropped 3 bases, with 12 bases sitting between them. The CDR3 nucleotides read TGTGCCAGCAGCCTACAAGGTCTCTACAATGAGCAGTTCTTC. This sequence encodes CASSLQGLYNEQFF.

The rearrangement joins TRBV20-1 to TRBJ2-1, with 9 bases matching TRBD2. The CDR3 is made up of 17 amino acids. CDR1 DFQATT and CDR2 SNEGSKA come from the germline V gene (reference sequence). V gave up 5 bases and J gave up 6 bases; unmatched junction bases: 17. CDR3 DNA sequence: TGCAGTGCTGGGGTACTTGGCGGGGGGGGGATCTCCAATGAGCAGTTCTTC. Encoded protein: CSAGVLGGGGISNEQFF.

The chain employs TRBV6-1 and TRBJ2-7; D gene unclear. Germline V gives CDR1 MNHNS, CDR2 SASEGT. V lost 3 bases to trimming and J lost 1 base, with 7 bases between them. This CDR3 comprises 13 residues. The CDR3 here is CASSEWVSYEQYF. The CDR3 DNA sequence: TGTGCCAGCAGTGAGTGGGTTTCCTACGAGCAGTACTTC.

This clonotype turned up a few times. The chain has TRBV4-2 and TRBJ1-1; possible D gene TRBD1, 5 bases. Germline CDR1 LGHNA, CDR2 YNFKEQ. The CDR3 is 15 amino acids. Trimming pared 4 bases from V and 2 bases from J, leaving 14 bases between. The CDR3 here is CASSPVPGLNTEAFF. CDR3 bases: TGTGCCAGCAGCCCCGTCCCGGGACTTAACACTGAAGCTTTCTTT.

The CDR3 protein is CSARYHYPTKLRGGELFF. Written as DNA, the CDR3 is TGCAGTGCTAGATATCATTACCCGACCAAACTACGGGGGGGGGAGCTGTTTTTT. The V and J genes are TRBV20-1 and TRBJ2-2; perhaps TRBD2 as D (6 bases). Per the germline V gene, CDR1 is DFQATT and CDR2 is SNEGSKA (reference sequence). Trimming shortened V by 2 bases and J by 8 bases, and 27 bases separated the two germline ends. This CDR3 is built from 18 residues.

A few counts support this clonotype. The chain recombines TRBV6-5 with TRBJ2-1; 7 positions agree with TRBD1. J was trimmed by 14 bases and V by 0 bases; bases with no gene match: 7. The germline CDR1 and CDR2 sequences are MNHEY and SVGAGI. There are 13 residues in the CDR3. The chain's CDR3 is CASSYSRLTGEFF. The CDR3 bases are TGTGCCAGCAGTTACTCGAGACTAACAGGGGAGTTCTTC.

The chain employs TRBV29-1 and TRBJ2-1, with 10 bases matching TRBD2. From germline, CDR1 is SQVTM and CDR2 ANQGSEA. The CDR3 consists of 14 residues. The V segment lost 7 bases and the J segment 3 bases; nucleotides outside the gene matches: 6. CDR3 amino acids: CSARTSGDYNEQFF. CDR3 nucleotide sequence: TGCAGCGCTAGGACTAGCGGTGACTACAATGAGCAGTTCTTC.

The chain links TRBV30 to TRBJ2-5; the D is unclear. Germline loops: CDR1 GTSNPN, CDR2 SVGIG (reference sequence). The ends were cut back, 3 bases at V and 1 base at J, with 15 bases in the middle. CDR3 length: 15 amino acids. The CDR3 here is CAWRGEYSGQETQYF. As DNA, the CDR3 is TGTGCCTGGAGGGGCGAGTATTCGGGCCAAGAGACCCAGTACTTC.

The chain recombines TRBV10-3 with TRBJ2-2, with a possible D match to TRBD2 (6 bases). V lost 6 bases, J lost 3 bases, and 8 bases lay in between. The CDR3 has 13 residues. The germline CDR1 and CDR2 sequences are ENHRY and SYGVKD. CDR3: CAISGSDTGELFF. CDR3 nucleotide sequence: TGTGCCATCAGCGGGAGCGACACCGGGGAGCTGTTTTTT.

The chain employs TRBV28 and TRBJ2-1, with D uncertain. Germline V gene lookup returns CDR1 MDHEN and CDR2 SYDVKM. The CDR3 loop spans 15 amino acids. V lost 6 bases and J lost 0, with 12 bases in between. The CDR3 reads CASRRGAVSYNEQFF. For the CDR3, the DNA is TGTGCCAGCAGACGAGGAGCAGTCTCCTACAATGAGCAGTTCTTC.

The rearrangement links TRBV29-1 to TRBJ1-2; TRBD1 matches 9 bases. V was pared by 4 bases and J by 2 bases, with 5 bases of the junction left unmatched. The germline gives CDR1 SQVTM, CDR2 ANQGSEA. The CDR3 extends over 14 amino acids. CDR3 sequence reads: CSVVTGTGNYGYTF. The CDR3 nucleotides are TGCAGCGTTGTTACCGGGACAGGGAACTATGGCTACACCTTC.

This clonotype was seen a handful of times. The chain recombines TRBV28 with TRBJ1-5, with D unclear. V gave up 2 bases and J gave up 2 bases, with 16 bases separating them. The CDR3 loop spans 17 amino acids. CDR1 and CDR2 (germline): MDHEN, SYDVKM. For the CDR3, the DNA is TGTGCCAGCAGTTTAAAATTCGGGTGGGCCGGCAATCAGCCCCAGCATTTT. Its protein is CASSLKFGWAGNQPQHF.

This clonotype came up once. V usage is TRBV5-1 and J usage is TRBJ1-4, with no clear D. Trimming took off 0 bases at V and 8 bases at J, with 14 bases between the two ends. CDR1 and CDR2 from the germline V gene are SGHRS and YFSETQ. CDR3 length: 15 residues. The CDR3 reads CASSLAFSGSEKLFF. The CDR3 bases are TGCGCCAGCAGCTTGGCATTCAGTGGCAGCGAAAAACTGTTTTTT.

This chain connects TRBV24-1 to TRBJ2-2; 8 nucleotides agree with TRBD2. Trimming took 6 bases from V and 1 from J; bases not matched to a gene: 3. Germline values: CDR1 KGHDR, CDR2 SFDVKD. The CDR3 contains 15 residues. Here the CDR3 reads CATSTGGVNTGELFF. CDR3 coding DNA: TGTGCCACCAGTACGGGAGGGGTGAACACCGGGGAGCTGTTTTTT.

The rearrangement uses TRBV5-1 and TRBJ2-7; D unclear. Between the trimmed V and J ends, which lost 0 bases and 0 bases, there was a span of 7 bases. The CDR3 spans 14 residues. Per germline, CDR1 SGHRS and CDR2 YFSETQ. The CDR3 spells CASSLGRHSYEQYF. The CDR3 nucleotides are TGCGCCAGCAGCTTGGGCCGACACTCCTACGAGCAGTACTTC. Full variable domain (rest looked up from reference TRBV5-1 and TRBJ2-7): KAGVTQTPRYLIKTRGQQVTLSCSPISGHRSVSWYQQTPGQGLQFLFEYFSETQRNKGNFPGRFSGRQFSNSRSEMNVSTLELGDSALYLCASSLGRHSYEQYFGPGTRLTVT.